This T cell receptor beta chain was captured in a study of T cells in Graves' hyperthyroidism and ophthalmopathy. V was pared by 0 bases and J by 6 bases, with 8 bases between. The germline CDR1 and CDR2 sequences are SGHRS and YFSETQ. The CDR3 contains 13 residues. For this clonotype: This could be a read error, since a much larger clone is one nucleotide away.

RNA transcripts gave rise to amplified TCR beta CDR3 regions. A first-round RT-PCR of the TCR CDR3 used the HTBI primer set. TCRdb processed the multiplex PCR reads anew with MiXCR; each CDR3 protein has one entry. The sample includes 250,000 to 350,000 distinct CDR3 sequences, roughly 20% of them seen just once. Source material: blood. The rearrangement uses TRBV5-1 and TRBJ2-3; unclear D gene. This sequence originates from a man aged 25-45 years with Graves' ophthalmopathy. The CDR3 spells CASSLATEDTQYF. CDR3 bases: TGCGCCAGCAGCTTGGCAACGGAGGATACGCAGTATTTT.